Following are 8 T cell receptor beta chains from one sample sequenced in a study of blood T cell repertoires in COVID-19 (dated by TCRdb to between 2020 and 2021). Library generation was performed with the immunoSEQ multiplex PCR assay. TCRdb re-hosts the immuneACCESS table, in-frame sequences only. Its copies lack some clones; in the studies checked, an unresolved V gene accounts for under half of them, and the cause for the rest is not known. This sample holds about 61,000 clones; over 75% were observed only once. Jointly, the top ten make up roughly a fifth of the sample. The specimen sequenced was peripheral blood. Receptors were obtained from a man older than 75 with active or convalescent COVID-19.

V and J are TRBV12-3 or TRBV12-4 and TRBJ2-7; unclear D gene. CDR3 length: 12 residues. Trimming pared 5 bases from V and 0 bases from J, leaving 5 bases between. This CDR3 reads CASSPRSYEQYF. The CDR3 nucleotides are TGTGCCAGCAGTCCCCGCTCCTACGAGCAGTACTTC.

The J gene is TRBJ1-4, the V gene TRBV25-1; 8 nucleotides match TRBD1. The CDR3 length is 13 residues. Germline CDR1 reads MGHDK; CDR2 reads SYGVNS. Germline trimming cut 7 bases from V and 10 bases from J; bases unmatched to any gene: 8. CDR3 loop: CASNTGGSAKLFF. CDR3 nucleotides: TGTGCCAGCAATACAGGGGGATCGGCAAAACTGTTTTTT.

The CDR3 coding sequence is TGTGCCAGCAGCCGGGGCGGGGGAGATACGCAGTATTTT. Amino acids: CASSRGGGDTQYF. J is TRBJ2-3 and V is TRBV3-1 (or the pseudogene TRBV3-2); 7 bases match TRBD2. The CDR3 consists of 13 residues. Unmatched junction bases numbered 3, after V lost 4 bases and J lost 5 bases. The germline V gene encodes CDR1 LGHDT and CDR2 YNNKEL (reference sequence).

The V gene is TRBV13, the J gene TRBJ2-7, with 10 bases aligning to TRBD2. The CDR3 has 17 amino acids. Germline V gene data show CDR1 as PRHDT and CDR2 as FYEKMQ (reference sequence). V lost 0 bases to trimming and J lost 0 bases; unmatched junction nucleotides: 5. In nucleotides, the CDR3 is TGTGCCAGCAGCTTAGGGGCGCCTAGCGGGAGCTCCTACGAGCAGTACTTC. Protein sequence: CASSLGAPSGSSYEQYF.

V gene TRBV6-5 combines with J gene TRBJ2-1; 7 bases agree with TRBD2. V shed 2 bases, J shed 5 bases, and the junction held 3 bases outside the gene matches. This CDR3 comprises 14 residues. Per germline, CDR1 MNHEY and CDR2 SVGAGI. This chain's CDR3 is CASSYRRGNNEQFF. The CDR3, as DNA: TGTGCCAGCAGTTACCGGCGGGGGAACAATGAGCAGTTCTTC.

This clone was counted only a few times. The chain has TRBV12-2 and TRBJ2-1; TRBD1, the table's D call, was not compared with the DNA. TRBV12-2 is annotated as a pseudogene. There are 17 residues in the CDR3. In DNA form, the CDR3 reads TGTGCAAGTCGCCATCCACAGGGACGAACGATCTACAATGAGCAGTTCTTC. Translating it yields CASRHPQGRTIYNEQFF.

In its sample, this clone was seen a few times. The rearrangement uses TRBV18 and TRBJ2-7; 9 bases fit TRBD1. Germline loops: CDR1 KGHSH, CDR2 LQKENI. Trimming at V came to 5 bases and at J to 3 bases, leaving 5 bases not matched to a gene. The length of the CDR3 is 14 residues. This CDR3 is CASSYRDRDYEQYF. CDR3 sequence (DNA): TGTGCCAGCTCATACCGGGACAGGGACTACGAGCAGTACTTC.

This chain uses TRBV7-2 with TRBJ1-1; D uncertain. The CDR3 covers 13 residues. The V end lost 5 bases, the J end lost 5 bases, and 12 bases lay between the germline ends. Germline assignment: CDR1 SGHTA and CDR2 FQGNSA. CDR3 sequence: CASSTPDKTEAFF. In DNA form, the CDR3 reads TGTGCCAGCAGCACCCCTGACAAGACTGAAGCTTTCTTT.